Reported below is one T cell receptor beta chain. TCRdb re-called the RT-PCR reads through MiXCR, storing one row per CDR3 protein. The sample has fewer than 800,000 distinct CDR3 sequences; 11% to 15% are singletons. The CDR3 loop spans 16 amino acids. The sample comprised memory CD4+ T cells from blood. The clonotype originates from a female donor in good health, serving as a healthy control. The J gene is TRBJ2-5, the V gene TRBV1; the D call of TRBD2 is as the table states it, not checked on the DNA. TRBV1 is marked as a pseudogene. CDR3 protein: CTSSQTSGGEIETQYF. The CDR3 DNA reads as TGCACCAGCAGCCAGACTAGCGGGGGGGAGATAGAGACCCAGTACTTC.